This T cell receptor (beta chain) stems from a study of cytomegalovirus exposure and HLA in healthy donors. Study overall: The roughly 100 million unique TCR beta sequences, from some 170 million T cells, were found by an earlier analysis. Overall study results and limits: Accurate prediction of most subjects' HLA-A and HLA-B alleles from TCR beta sequences was reported. Within an earlier analysis, most TCR beta V segments proved productive either about 87% or about 30% of the time. Most TCR sequences were rare, but some public TCRs occurred in many donors.

In germline, CDR1 is LNHDA, CDR2 SQIVND (reference sequence). V shed 5 bases and J 0 bases; nucleotides not matched to a gene: 4. This CDR3 spans 16 amino acids. The PCR had 60 Vbeta and 13 Jbeta primers. Using immunoSEQ multiplex PCR, the repertoire was profiled, and TCRdb retains in-frame clones only, with some absent. The profile shows approximately 140,000 clones, roughly three quarters of them singletons. This clone was observed a single time. Antigen: not known. The sequenced sample was PBMCs. The sequence was collected from a man aged 18 to 35 in good health and CMV-seronegative. This chain joins TRBV19 and TRBJ2-3; 11 bases align to TRBD2. The CDR3 sequence is CASSVLAGGSTDTQYF. The CDR3 DNA follows: TGTGCCAGTAGTGTTCTAGCGGGGGGAAGCACAGATACGCAGTATTTT.